The present T cell receptor beta chain was sequenced within a study of T cells in Graves' hyperthyroidism and ophthalmopathy. This clonotype has at least ten counts. No antigen is known for it. Diagnostic decisions used clinical symptoms, serum thyroxine and TRAb, thyroid ultrasound and orbital computed tomography. Amplified TCR beta CDR3 regions came from RNA transcripts. During a first-round RT-PCR of the TCR CDR3, the HTBI primer set was used. Each CDR3 protein is one row after TCRdb ran MiXCR on the multiplex PCR reads. The table has 500,000 to 600,000 distinct CDR3 sequences, approximately 48% seen once. Study-wide results and caveats: The blood repertoire included most of the expanded thyroid clonotypes above 0.001. The model predicted ophthalmopathy a median 6.5 months before onset.

The clonotype originates from an adult woman with Graves' disease, either hyperthyroidism or ophthalmopathy (not recorded which). The sample consisted of peripheral blood or thyroid tissue (not recorded which).

In DNA, the CDR3 is TGCAGTGCTGTGACCCCTTTGGTCACTGAAGCTTTCTTT. It specifies CSAVTPLVTEAFF. V gene TRBV20-1 combines with J gene TRBJ1-1, with D unclear. The CDR3 is 13 amino acids. The V and J ends lost 5 bases and 4 bases respectively, with 14 bases between them. The germline gives CDR1 DFQATT, CDR2 SNEGSKA (reference sequence).